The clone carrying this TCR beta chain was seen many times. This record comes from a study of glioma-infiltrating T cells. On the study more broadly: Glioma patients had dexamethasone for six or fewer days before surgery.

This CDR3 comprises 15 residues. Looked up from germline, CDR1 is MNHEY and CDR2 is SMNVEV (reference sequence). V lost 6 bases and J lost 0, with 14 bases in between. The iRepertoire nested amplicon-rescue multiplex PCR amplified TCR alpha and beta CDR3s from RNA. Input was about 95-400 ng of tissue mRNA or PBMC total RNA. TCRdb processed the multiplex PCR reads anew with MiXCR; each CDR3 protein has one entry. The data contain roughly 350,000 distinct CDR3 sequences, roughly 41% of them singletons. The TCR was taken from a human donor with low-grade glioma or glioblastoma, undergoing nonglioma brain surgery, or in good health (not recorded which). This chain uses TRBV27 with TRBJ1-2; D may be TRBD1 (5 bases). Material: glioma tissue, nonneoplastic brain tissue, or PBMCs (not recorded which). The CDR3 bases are TGTGCCAGCAGCCTTGGAGGGGCAGCTAACTATGGCTACACCTTC. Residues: CASSLGGAANYGYTF.